Each of the 4 T cell receptor beta chains below was sequenced from the same sample in a study of blood T cell repertoires in COVID-19. Produced via immunoSEQ multiplex PCR; TCRdb's table is partial and in-frame only. Of under 200,000 clones listed, around nine tenths are singletons. The sequenced sample consisted of peripheral blood. The receptors stem from a man between 18 and 29 years old with active or convalescent COVID-19.

This chain joins TRBV5-8 and TRBJ2-1, with 15 bases fitting TRBD2. The V gene's germline CDR1 is SGHTS and CDR2 YDEGEE. This CDR3 region has 19 residues. V shed 3 bases, J shed 8 bases, and the junction held 15 bases outside the gene matches. In nucleotides, the CDR3 is TGTGCCAGCAGCTCTGGATGGACGCTCCGGACTAGCGGGAGGGATGAGCAGTTCTTC. This translates into CASSSGWTLRTSGRDEQFF.

This clone was seen once. The rearrangement links TRBV3-1 (or the pseudogene TRBV3-2) to TRBJ1-5; D uncertain. Germline V gives CDR1 LGHDT, CDR2 YNNKEL (reference sequence). The germline V and J ends were trimmed by 3 bases and 6 bases, with 9 bases remaining between them. This CDR3 spans 13 amino acids. The CDR3 region is CASSHEGFQPQHF. DNA of the CDR3: TGTGCCAGCAGCCACGAGGGCTTTCAGCCCCAGCATTTT.

There are a few counts of this clone. This sequence joins TRBV30 and TRBJ2-1; possibly TRBD2 for D (6 bases). V dropped 1 base and J dropped 3 bases, with 10 bases sitting between them. From germline, CDR1 is GTSNPN and CDR2 SVGIG (reference sequence). The CDR3 sequence is 14 residues long. The CDR3 sequence is CAWSEPSDYNEQFF. The DNA of the CDR3 is TGTGCCTGGAGTGAACCTAGCGACTACAATGAGCAGTTCTTC.

The V gene is TRBV19, the J gene TRBJ1-5; TRBD1 matches at 7 bases. Trimming at V came to 10 bases and at J to 4 bases, leaving 7 bases not matched to a gene. This CDR3 has 13 amino acids. Germline CDR1 is LNHDA and CDR2 is SQIVND (reference sequence). Written as DNA, the CDR3 is TGTGCCACTAAAAAGACAGGGAATCAGCCCCAGCATTTT. It codes for CATKKTGNQPQHF.